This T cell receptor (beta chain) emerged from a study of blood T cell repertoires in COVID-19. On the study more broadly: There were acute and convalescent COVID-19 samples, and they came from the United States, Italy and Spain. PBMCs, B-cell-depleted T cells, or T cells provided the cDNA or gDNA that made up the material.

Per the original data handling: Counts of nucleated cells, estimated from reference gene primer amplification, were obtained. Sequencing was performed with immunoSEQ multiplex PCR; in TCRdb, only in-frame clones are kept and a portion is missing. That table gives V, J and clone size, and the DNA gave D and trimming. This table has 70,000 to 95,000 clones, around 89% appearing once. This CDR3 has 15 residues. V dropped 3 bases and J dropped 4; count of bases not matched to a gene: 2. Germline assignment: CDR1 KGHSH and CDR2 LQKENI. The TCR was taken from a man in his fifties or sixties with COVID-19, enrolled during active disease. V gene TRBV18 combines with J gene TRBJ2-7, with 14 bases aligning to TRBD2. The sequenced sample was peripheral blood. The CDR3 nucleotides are TGTGCCAGCTCACCTGGACTAGCGGGGGGTTACGAGCAGTACTTC. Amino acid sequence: CASSPGLAGGYEQYF. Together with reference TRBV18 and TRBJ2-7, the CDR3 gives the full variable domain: NAGVMQNPRHLVRRRGQEARLRCSPMKGHSHVYWYRQLPEEGLKFMVYLQKENIIDESGMPKERFSAEFPKEGPSILRIQQVVRGDSAAYFCASSPGLAGGYEQYFGPGTRLTVT.